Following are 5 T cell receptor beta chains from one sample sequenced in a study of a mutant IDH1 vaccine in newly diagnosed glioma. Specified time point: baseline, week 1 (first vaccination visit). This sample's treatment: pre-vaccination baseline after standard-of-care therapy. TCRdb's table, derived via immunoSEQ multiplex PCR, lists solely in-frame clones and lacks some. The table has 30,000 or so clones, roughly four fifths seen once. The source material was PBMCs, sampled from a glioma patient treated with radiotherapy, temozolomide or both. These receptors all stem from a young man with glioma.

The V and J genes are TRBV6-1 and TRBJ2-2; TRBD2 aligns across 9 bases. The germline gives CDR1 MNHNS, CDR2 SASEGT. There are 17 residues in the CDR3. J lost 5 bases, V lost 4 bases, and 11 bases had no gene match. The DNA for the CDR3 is TGTGCCAGCAGTGTTTTGGCGGGAGGGCCGGGTACCGGGGAGCTGTTTTTT. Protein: CASSVLAGGPGTGELFF.

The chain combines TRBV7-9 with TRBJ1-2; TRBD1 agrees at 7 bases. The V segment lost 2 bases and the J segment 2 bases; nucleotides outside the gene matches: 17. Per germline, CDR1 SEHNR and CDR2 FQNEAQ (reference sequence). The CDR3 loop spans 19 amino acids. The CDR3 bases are TGTGCCAGCAGCTTAAGACCTCCGGGACAGAGATTTGTCAACTATGGCTACACCTTC. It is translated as CASSLRPPGQRFVNYGYTF.

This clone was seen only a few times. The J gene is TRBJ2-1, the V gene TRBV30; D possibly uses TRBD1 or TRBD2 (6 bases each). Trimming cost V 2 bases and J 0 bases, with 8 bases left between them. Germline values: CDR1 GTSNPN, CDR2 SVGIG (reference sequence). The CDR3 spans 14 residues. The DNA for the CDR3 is TGTGCCTGGAGTAGGGGGGTCTCCTACAATGAGCAGTTCTTC. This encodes CAWSRGVSYNEQFF.

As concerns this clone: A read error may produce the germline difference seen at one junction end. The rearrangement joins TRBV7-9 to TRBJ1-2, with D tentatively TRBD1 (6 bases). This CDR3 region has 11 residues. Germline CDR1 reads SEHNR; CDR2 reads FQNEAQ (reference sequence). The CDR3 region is CASSLGGGFTF. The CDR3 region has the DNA TGTGCCAGCAGCTTAGGCGGGGGCTTCACCTTC.

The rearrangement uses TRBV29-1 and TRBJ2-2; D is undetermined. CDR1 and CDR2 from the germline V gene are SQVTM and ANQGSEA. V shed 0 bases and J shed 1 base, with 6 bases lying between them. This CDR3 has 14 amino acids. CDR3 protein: CSVEDGKNTGELFF. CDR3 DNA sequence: TGCAGCGTTGAAGATGGAAAGAACACCGGGGAGCTGTTTTTT.